The clone carrying this TCR beta chain was counted many times. Its antigen is still unknown. A junction end diverges from the germline sequence, so it may reflect a read error. CDR1 and CDR2 from the germline V gene are MNHEY and SVGEGT. The CDR3 spans 11 residues. The record originates from a study of identical twins. Overall study results and limits: The more abundant beta clonotypes in cord blood had fewer insertions, and memory repertoires did not show this. Within monozygotic twins, out-of-frame TCR alpha sharing was underestimated by the models. Out-of-frame beta chain sequences displayed weaker excess sharing between twins. Invariant cells of the MAIT and iNKT types might have partly distorted the zero-insertion analyses.

TCRdb ran MiXCR on the 5' RACE reads and lists one entry per CDR3 protein. The profile shows under 350,000 distinct CDR3 sequences, roughly 8.6% of them singletons. These same data were also listed under a study on yellow fever vaccine responses in identical twins.

The sequenced material came from CD8+ T cells sorted from blood. This chain joins TRBV6-2 or TRBV6-3 and TRBJ1-1; D is ambiguous. The receptor's source is a woman under 30 in good health. This CDR3 reads CASHLNTEACF. The CDR3 DNA reads TGTGCCAGCCACCTGAACACTGAAGCTTGCTTT.